This T cell receptor (beta chain) was identified in a study of shared clonotypes between healthy human individuals. Study observations and caveats: Larger estimated richness was generally recorded for naive subsets relative to memory subsets. Generation probabilities were higher for clonotypes shared across all four sorted-subset donors than for unshared ones.

The ends were cut back, 5 bases at V and 1 base at J, with 12 bases in the middle. Germline V CDR1 and CDR2: SGHTA, FQGNSA. This CDR3 has 14 amino acids. A remark on this clone: The antigen is unknown.

Assay used: immunoSEQ multiplex PCR; TCRdb lists only in-frame clones, some missing. Among 980,000 or so clones listed, approximately 80% were seen once. The sample comprised memory CD4+ T cells sorted from blood. The subset here: CD45RA-negative fraction. The J gene is TRBJ2-7, the V gene TRBV7-2; D perhaps matches TRBD2 (6 bases). This TCR derives from a man younger than 35 in good health. The CDR3 nucleotides are TGTGCCAGCAGCCCCCGAGGGACTTCCTACGAGCAGTACTTC. Residues: CASSPRGTSYEQYF.